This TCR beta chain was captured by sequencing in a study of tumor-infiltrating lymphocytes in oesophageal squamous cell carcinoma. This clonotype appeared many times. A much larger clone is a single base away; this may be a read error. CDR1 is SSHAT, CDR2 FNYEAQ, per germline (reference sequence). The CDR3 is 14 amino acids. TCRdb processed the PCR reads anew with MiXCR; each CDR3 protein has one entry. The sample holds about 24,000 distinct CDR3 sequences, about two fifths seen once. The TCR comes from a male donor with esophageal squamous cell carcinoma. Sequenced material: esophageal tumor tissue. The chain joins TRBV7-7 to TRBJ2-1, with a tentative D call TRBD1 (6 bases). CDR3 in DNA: TGTGCTAGCAGCCTCCCCCGACAGGTCTACGAGCAGTTCTTC. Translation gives CASSLPRQVYEQFF.